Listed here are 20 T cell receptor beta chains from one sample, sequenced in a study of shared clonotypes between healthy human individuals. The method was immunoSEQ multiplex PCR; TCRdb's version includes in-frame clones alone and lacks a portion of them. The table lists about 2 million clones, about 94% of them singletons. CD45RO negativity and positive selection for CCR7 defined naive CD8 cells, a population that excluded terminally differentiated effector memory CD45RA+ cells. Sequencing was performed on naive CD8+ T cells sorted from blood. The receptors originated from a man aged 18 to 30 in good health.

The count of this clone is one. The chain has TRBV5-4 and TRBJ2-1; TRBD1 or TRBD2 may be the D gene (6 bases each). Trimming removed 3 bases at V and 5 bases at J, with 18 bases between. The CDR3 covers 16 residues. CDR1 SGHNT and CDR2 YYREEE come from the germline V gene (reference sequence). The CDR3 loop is CASSSEGGRPDNEQFF. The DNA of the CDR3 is TGTGCCAGCAGCTCCGAGGGGGGCCGACCCGACAATGAGCAGTTCTTC. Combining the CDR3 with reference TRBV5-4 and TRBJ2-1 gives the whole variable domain ETGVTQSPTHLIKTRGQQVTLRCSSQSGHNTVSWYQQALGQGPQFIFQYYREEENGRGNFPPRFSGLQFPNYSSELNVNALELDDSALYLCASSSEGGRPDNEQFFGPGTRLTVL.

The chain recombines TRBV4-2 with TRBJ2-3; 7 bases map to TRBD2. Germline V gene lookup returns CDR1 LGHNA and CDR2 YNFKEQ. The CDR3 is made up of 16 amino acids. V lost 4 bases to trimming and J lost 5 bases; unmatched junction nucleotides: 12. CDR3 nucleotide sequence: TGTGCCAGCAGCCCGAACCCGGCGGGGGAGGAAGATACGCAGTATTTT. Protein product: CASSPNPAGEEDTQYF.

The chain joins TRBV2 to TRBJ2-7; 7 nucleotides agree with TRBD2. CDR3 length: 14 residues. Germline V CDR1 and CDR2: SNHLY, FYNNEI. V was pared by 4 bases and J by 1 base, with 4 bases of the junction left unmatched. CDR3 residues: CASSVGGESYEQYF. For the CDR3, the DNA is TGTGCCAGCAGTGTTGGGGGGGAATCCTACGAGCAGTACTTC. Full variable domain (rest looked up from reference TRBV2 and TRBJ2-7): EPEVTQTPSHQVTQMGQEVILRCVPISNHLYFYWYRQILGQKVEFLVSFYNNEISEKSEIFDDQFSVERPDGSNFTLKIRSTKLEDSAMYFCASSVGGESYEQYFGPGTRLTVT.

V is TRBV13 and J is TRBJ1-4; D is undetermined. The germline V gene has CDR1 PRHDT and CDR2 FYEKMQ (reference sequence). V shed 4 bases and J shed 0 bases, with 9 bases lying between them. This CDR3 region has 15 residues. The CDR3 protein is CASSSLSTTNEKLFF. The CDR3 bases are TGTGCCAGCAGCTCCTTGTCAACAACTAATGAAAAACTGTTTTTT.

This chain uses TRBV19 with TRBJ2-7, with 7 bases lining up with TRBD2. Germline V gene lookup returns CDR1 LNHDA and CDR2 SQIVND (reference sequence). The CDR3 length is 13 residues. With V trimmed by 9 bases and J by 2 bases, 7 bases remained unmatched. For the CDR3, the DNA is TGTGCCAGCTCAGCGGGGCTTACCTACGAGCAGTACTTC. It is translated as CASSAGLTYEQYF.

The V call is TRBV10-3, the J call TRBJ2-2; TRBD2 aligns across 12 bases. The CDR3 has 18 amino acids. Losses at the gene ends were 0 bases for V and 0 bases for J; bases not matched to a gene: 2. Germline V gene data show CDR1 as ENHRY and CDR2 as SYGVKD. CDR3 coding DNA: TGTGCCATCAGTGAGTCGCTAGCGGGAGGGGCGAACACCGGGGAGCTGTTTTTT. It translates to CAISESLAGGANTGELFF.

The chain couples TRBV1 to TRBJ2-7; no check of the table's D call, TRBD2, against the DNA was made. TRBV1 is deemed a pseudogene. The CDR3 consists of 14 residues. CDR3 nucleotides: TGCACCAGCAGCCAAATTGGAGGGAGGGGCGAGCAGTACTTC. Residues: CTSSQIGGRGEQYF.

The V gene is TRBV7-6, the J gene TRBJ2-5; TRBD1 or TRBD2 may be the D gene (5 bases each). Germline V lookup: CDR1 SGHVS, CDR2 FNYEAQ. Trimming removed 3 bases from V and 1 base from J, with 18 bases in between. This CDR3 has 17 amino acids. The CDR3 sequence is CASSLGPWGTLQETQYF. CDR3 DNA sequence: TGTGCCAGCAGCTTGGGACCTTGGGGCACACTCCAAGAGACCCAGTACTTC.

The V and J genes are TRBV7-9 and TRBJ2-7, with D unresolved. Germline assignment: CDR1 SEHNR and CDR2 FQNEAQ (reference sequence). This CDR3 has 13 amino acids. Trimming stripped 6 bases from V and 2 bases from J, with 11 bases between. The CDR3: CASRKDLAYEQYF. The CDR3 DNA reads TGTGCCAGCAGGAAAGACCTAGCCTACGAGCAGTACTTC. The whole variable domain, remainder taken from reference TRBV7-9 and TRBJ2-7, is DTGVSQNPRHKITKRGQNVTFRCDPISEHNRLYWYRQTLGQGPEFLTYFQNEAQLEKSRLLSDRFSAERPKGSFSTLEIQRTEQGDSAMYLCASRKDLAYEQYFGPGTRLTVT.

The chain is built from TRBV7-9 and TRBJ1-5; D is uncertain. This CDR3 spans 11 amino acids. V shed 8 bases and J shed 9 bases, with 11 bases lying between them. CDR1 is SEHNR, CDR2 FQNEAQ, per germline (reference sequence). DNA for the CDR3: TGTGCCAGCGGGGAGTTTTGGCCCCAGCATTTT. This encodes CASGEFWPQHF.

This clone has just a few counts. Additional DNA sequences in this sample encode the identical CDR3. CDR3 region: CASSSGQPQHF. CDR3 in DNA: TGTGCCAGCAGTTCGGGACAGCCCCAGCATTTT. The chain carries TRBV6-6 and TRBJ1-5; D unclear. The CDR3 spans 11 residues. Germline-derived CDR1 and CDR2 are MNHNY and SVGAGI (reference sequence). Trimming took 4 bases from V and 7 from J, leaving 5 bases between them.

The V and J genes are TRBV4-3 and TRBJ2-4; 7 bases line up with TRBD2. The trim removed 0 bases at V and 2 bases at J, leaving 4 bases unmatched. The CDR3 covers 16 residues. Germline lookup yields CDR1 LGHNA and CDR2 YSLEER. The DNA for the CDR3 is TGCGCCAGCAGCCAAGAGGGGGAGGGGACCAAAAACATTCAGTACTTC. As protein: CASSQEGEGTKNIQYF.

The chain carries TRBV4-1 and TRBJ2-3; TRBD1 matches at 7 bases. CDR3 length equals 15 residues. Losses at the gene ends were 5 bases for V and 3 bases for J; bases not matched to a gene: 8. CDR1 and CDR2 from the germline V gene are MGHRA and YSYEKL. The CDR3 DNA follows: TGCGCCAGCAGCAAACAGGGGACAGAAACAGATACGCAGTATTTT. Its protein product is CASSKQGTETDTQYF.

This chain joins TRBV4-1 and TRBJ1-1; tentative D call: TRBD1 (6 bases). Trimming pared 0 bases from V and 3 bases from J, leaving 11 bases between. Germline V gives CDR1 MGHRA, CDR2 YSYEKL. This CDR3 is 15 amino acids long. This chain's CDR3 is CASSQDTGPYTEAFF. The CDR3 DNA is TGCGCCAGCAGCCAAGATACAGGGCCGTACACTGAAGCTTTCTTT.

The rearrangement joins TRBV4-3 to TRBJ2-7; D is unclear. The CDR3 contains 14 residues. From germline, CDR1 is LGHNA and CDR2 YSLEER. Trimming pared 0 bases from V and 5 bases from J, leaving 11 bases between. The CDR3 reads CASSQDQARDEQYF. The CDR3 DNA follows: TGCGCCAGCAGCCAAGATCAAGCCCGGGACGAGCAGTACTTC.

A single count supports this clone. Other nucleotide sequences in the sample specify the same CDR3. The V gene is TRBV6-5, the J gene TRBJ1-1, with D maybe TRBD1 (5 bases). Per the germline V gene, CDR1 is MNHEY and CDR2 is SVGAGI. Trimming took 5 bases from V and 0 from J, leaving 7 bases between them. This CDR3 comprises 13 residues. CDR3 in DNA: TGTGCCAGCAGTCAAGGGGTGAACACTGAAGCTTTCTTT. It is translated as CASSQGVNTEAFF.

In DNA form, the CDR3 reads TGTGCCAGCAGCTTACTAGGGGCTGGTGAGACCCAGTACTTC. Its translation is CASSLLGAGETQYF. V usage is TRBV7-3 and J usage is TRBJ2-5; D may be TRBD1 (5 bases). The germline CDR1 and CDR2 sequences are SGHTA and FQGTGA. The CDR3 covers 14 residues. The germline V and J ends were trimmed by 2 bases and 5 bases, with 12 bases remaining between them.

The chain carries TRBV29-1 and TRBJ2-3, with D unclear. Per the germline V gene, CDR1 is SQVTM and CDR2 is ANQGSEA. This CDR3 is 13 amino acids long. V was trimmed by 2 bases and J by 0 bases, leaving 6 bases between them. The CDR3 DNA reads TGCAGCGTTGAATACAGTAGCACAGATACGCAGTATTTT. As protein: CSVEYSSTDTQYF.

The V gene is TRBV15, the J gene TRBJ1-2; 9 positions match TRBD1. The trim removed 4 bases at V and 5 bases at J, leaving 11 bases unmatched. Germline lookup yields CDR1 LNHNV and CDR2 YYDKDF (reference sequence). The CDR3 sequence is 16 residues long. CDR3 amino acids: CATSTFRDRVEYGYTF. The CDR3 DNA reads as TGTGCCACCAGCACTTTCCGGGACAGGGTTGAGTATGGCTACACCTTC.

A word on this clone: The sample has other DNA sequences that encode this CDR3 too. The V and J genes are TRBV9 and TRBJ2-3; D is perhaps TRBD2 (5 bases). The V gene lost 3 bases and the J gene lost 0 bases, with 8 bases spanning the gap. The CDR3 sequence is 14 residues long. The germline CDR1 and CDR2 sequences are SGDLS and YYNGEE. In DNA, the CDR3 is TGTGCCAGCAGCGCAGAGGGTAGCACAGATACGCAGTATTTT. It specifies CASSAEGSTDTQYF.